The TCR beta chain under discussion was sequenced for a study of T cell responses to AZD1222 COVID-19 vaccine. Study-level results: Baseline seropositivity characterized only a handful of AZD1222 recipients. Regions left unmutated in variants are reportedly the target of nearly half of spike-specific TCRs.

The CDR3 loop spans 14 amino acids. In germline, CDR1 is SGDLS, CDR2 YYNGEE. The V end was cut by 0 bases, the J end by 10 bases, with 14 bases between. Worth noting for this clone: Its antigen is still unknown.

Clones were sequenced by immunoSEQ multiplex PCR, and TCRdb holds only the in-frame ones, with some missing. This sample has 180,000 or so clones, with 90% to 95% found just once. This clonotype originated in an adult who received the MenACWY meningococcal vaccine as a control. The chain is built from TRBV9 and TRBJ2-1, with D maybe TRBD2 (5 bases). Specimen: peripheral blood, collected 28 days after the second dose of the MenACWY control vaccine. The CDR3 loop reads CASSVGAAGIEQFF. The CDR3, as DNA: TGTGCCAGCAGCGTAGGGGCCGCCGGGATCGAGCAGTTCTTC.